The 12 T cell receptor beta chains presented below share a single source sample, sequenced in a study of Ad26.COV2.S vaccination and SARS-CoV-2 variants. Specified treatment: some 20 received Ad26.COV2.S at low or high dose, single or two shots; 5 received placebo; per-sample allocation not given. It was on day 63 after the first vaccine or placebo injection that samples were taken. Libraries were prepared by immunoSEQ multiplex PCR; TCRdb keeps only in-frame clonotypes and omits some of them. The sample lists some 400,000 clones, 89% occurring once. The specimen comprised peripheral blood, sampled in a trial of Ad26.COV2.S vaccine versus placebo. The receptors were sampled from a person between 18 and 60 years old who received the Ad26.COV2.S COVID-19 vaccine or a placebo.

The V and J genes are TRBV2 and TRBJ2-5; a possible D gene is TRBD2 (5 bases). Germline CDR1 reads SNHLY; CDR2 reads FYNNEI. V shed 0 bases and J shed 5 bases, with 13 bases lying between them. The CDR3 spans 15 residues. The CDR3 nucleotides are TGTGCCAGCAGTGAAGCGCGGGCCGAGTTCGAGACCCAGTACTTC. Its protein product is CASSEARAEFETQYF. The complete variable domain, with remaining parts taken from reference TRBV2 and TRBJ2-5, reads EPEVTQTPSHQVTQMGQEVILRCVPISNHLYFYWYRQILGQKVEFLVSFYNNEISEKSEIFDDQFSVERPDGSNFTLKIRSTKLEDSAMYFCASSEARAEFETQYFGPGTRLLVL.

In this sample, this clone turned up a few times. The chain links TRBV9 to TRBJ2-1; D unclear. Germline V gene sequence: CDR1 SGDLS, CDR2 YYNGEE. CDR3 length: 13 residues. Trimming took off 7 bases at V and 0 bases at J, with 8 bases between the two ends. CDR3 sequence reads: CASALSSYNEQFF. CDR3 coding DNA: TGTGCCAGCGCCCTTAGCTCCTACAATGAGCAGTTCTTC.

CDR3 DNA sequence: TGTGCCACCCAACGAGGGGCGGAGGGGACCGGGGAGCTGTTTTTT. Its translation is CATQRGAEGTGELFF. The chain has TRBV6-5 and TRBJ2-2; the D gene is possibly TRBD2 (6 bases). This CDR3 region has 15 residues. Trimming took 10 bases from V and 5 from J, leaving 20 bases between them. In germline, CDR1 is MNHEY, CDR2 SVGAGI.

The rearrangement joins TRBV4-1 to TRBJ2-5; unclear D gene. Germline CDR1 and CDR2: MGHRA and YSYEKL. This CDR3 region has 15 residues. V was pared by 0 bases and J by 2 bases, with 10 bases between. The CDR3 loop reads CASSQDRAFQETQYF. The CDR3 DNA follows: TGCGCCAGCAGCCAAGATCGGGCGTTTCAAGAGACCCAGTACTTC.

This clone was seen a single time. The rearrangement uses TRBV7-8 and TRBJ1-3, with D unresolved. The CDR3 totals 14 residues. V dropped 4 bases and J dropped 4 bases, with 11 bases sitting between them. The V gene's germline CDR1 is SGHVS and CDR2 FQNEAQ. CDR3 protein: CASSSSGLGNTIYF. The CDR3 region has the DNA TGTGCCAGCAGCTCCTCGGGCCTCGGAAACACCATATATTTT.

V gene TRBV6-5 combines with J gene TRBJ1-4, with 8 bases aligning to TRBD1. The CDR3 totals 13 residues. CDR1 is MNHEY, CDR2 SVGAGI, per germline. V lost 0 bases to trimming and J lost 13 bases; unmatched junction nucleotides: 4. As DNA, the CDR3 is TGTGCCAGCAGTTACTCGGGGGGGACAGGACTGTTTTTT. Encoded protein: CASSYSGGTGLFF.

The chain joins TRBV24-1 to TRBJ1-2, with 7 positions matching TRBD1. The CDR3 consists of 14 residues. The V and J ends lost 1 base and 6 bases, in that order; junction bases with no gene match: 4. Looked up from germline, CDR1 is KGHDR and CDR2 is SFDVKD. The CDR3 here is CATSDFDRAHGYTF. As DNA, the CDR3 is TGTGCCACCAGTGATTTCGACAGGGCCCATGGCTACACCTTC.

CDR3 bases: TGTGCCAGTAGTAGTACAGGGTTTGGGGCCAACGTCCTGACTTTC. This encodes CASSSTGFGANVLTF. The V call is TRBV19, the J call TRBJ2-6; perhaps TRBD1 as D (6 bases). The germline V gene has CDR1 LNHDA and CDR2 SQIVND (reference sequence). This CDR3 comprises 15 residues. V was shortened by 4 bases and J by 3 bases, with 10 bases between the two germline ends.

In DNA form, the CDR3 reads TGTGCCAGCAGCCAAGAAACAGGGGGCATTTGGGGCTACACCTTC. Protein: CASSQETGGIWGYTF. J is TRBJ1-2 and V is TRBV14; 9 bases line up with TRBD1. J gave up 8 bases and V 0 bases, and 7 bases lay outside the gene matches. CDR3 size: 15 residues. Germline assignment: CDR1 SGHDN and CDR2 FVKESK.

This CDR3 is CASSYYGRKETQYF. The CDR3 DNA sequence: TGTGCCAGCAGCTACTACGGTCGGAAGGAGACCCAGTACTTC. This chain joins TRBV7-2 and TRBJ2-5; D is unclear. Trimming cost V 4 bases and J 5 bases, with 14 bases left between them. Germline V gives CDR1 SGHTA, CDR2 FQGNSA. The length of the CDR3 is 14 residues.

This clone occurred once. The genes are TRBV29-1 and TRBJ2-1; 12 bases are shared with TRBD2. The CDR3 runs 13 residues. The junction had 3 bases not matched to a gene; V was cut back by 7 bases and J by 5 bases. Germline V gene lookup returns CDR1 SQVTM and CDR2 ANQGSEA. This CDR3 reads CSAGLAGNNEQFF. The CDR3 nucleotides read TGCAGCGCCGGACTAGCGGGAAACAATGAGCAGTTCTTC.

V gene TRBV9 combines with J gene TRBJ2-7, with 12 bases aligning to TRBD1. Germline values: CDR1 SGDLS, CDR2 YYNGEE. This CDR3 spans 14 amino acids. J was trimmed by 7 bases and V by 4 bases; bases with no gene match: 6. The CDR3 nucleotides are TGTGCCAGCAGCCCGGGACAGGGGGCGTCGGAGCAGTACTTC. As protein: CASSPGQGASEQYF.